Given below is one T cell receptor beta chain in context. The sample belongs to a study of blood T cell repertoires in COVID-19. About the study: Researchers got acute and convalescent COVID-19 samples from the United States, Italy and Spain.

Data came from immunoSEQ multiplex PCR; TCRdb stores just in-frame clones and leaves some out. The sample records 250,000 to 300,000 clones, roughly 88% being singletons. V was cut by 2 bases and J by 8 bases, with 17 bases left in between. This CDR3 has 16 amino acids. Germline V CDR1 and CDR2: KGHDR, SFDVKD. This clonotype was sampled from a woman aged 70-85 years with acute or convalescent COVID-19. The sequencing sample was made of peripheral blood. The chain carries TRBV24-1 and TRBJ1-4, with TRBD1 as a possible D gene (6 bases). The DNA of the CDR3 is TGTGCCACCAGTGATTCCCGCAGGGGTAGTAGCGAAAAACTGTTTTTT. It yields the protein CATSDSRRGSSEKLFF.